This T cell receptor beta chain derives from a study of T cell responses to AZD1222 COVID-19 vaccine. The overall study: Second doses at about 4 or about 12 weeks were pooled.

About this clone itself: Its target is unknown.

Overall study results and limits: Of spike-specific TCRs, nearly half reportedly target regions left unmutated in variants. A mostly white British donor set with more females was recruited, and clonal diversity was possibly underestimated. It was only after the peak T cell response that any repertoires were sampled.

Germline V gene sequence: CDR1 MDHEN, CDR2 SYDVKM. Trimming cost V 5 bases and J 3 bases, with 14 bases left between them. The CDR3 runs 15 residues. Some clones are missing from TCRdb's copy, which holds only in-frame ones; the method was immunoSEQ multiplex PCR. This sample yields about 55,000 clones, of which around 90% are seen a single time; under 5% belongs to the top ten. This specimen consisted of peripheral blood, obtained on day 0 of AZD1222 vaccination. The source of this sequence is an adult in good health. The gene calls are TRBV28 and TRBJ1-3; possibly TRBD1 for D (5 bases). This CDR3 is CASSQTALHGNTIYF. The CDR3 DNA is TGTGCCAGCAGTCAGACAGCACTCCATGGAAACACCATATATTTT.